The rows below give T cell receptor beta chains drawn from one sample of a study of T cells in Graves' hyperthyroidism and ophthalmopathy. Using its own MiXCR run on the multiplex PCR reads, TCRdb lists one record per CDR3 protein. The sample includes fewer than 600,000 distinct CDR3 sequences, around 13% of them seen just once. Sequenced input: blood. The receptors here all came from a woman aged 40 to 55 with Graves' hyperthyroidism. Each CDR3 is given with its conserved first and last residue. A D gene is named only where the DNA matches it firmly. Clone size is shown for a subset of rows, as once, few, many or a class of expanded clone.

abundance,j_gene,v_gene,d_gene,CDR3nt,CDR3aa
many,TRBJ2-7,TRBV7-9,.,TGTGCCAGCAGCCTTGGGGTAGCGGCTTCCTACGAGCAGTACTTC,CASSLGVAASYEQYF
.,TRBJ2-7,TRBV27,.,TGTGCCAGCTCCCCGGGACCCCGCCCAGACGAGCAGTACTTC,CASSPGPRPDEQYF
.,TRBJ2-1,TRBV3-1,.,TGTGCCAGCAGCCGAACTAGATACAATGAGCAGTTCTTC,CASSRTRYNEQFF
.,TRBJ2-7,TRBV20-1,.,TGCAGTGCTAGGGCATCAGCGCCGGACTACGAGCAGTACTTC,CSARASAPDYEQYF
few,TRBJ2-7,TRBV28,TRBD2,TGTGCCAGCAGTTTCCCCTTGGGACTAGCGGGAGGTAGCGAGCAGTACTTC,CASSFPLGLAGGSEQYF
.,TRBJ1-2,TRBV4-1,TRBD1,TGCGCCAGCAGCAAAGGAAGCGGGACAGAAACCTTGGGCTACACCTTC,CASSKGSGTETLGYTF
many,TRBJ2-2,TRBV9,.,TGTGCCAGCAGCGTAGAAGGGGCCGGGGAGCTGTTTTTT,CASSVEGAGELFF
many,TRBJ2-2,TRBV2,TRBD1,TGTGCCAGCGCGACAGGGGCGAACACCGGGGAGCTGTTTTTT,CASATGANTGELFF
many,TRBJ1-5,TRBV28,TRBD1,TGTGCCAGCCCCCCGGAGGGACAGAGGAGTCAGCCCCAGCATTTT,CASPPEGQRSQPQHF
many,TRBJ1-2,TRBV3-1,TRBD1,TGTGCCAGCAGCCAAGCCTCGGGACAGAACTATGGCTACACCTTC,CASSQASGQNYGYTF
few,TRBJ1-1,TRBV4-1,.,TGCGCCAGCAGCCAACGACTCGCCATGAACACTGAAGCTTTCTTT,CASSQRLAMNTEAFF
once,TRBJ2-1,TRBV19,.,TGTGCCAGTAGGTACGGAGTCGGTTACAATGAGCAGTTCTTC,CASRYGVGYNEQFF
few,TRBJ1-5,TRBV20-1,.,TGCAGTGCTAGAGAACGACAGGCCTATAGCAATCAGCCCCAGCATTTT,CSARERQAYSNQPQHF
many,TRBJ2-1,TRBV5-1,TRBD2,TGCGCCAGCAGCTTGGCCGCGACTAGCGGGAGGATCGATGAGCAGTTCTTC,CASSLAATSGRIDEQFF
many,TRBJ2-2,TRBV15,.,TGTGCCACCAGCAGAGAGAGACAGCCGAACACCGGGGAGCTGTTTTTT,CATSRERQPNTGELFF
.,TRBJ2-3,TRBV10-3,.,TGTGCCTCAAAGGAGGGGGGACAAACAGATACGCAGTATTTT,CASKEGGQTDTQYF
many,TRBJ2-1,TRBV6-1,TRBD2,TGTGCCAGCAGTCCGAGAGGTAGCGGGAGTAATGAGCAGTTCTTC,CASSPRGSGSNEQFF
many,TRBJ1-1,TRBV28,.,TGTGCCAGCAGTTTATACACTGAAGCTTTCTTT,CASSLYTEAFF
.,TRBJ1-2,TRBV20-1,.,TGCAGTGCTATCCGGGCGGGGGGGGACCACTATGGCTACACCTTC,CSAIRAGGDHYGYTF
many,TRBJ1-1,TRBV28,TRBD1,TGTGCCAGCAGTCCCAGGGGGGCCTTTCCCCCTGAAGCTTTCTTT,CASSPRGAFPPEAFF
few,TRBJ2-2,TRBV10-3,TRBD1,TGTGCCATCAGTGCCCTGGACAGGGACACCGGGGAGCTGTTTTTT,CAISALDRDTGELFF
.,TRBJ2-3,TRBV24-1,.,TGTGCCACCAGTGAAGCTAGAATGGGTAGAACAGATACGCAGTATTTT,CATSEARMGRTDTQYF
many,TRBJ2-7,TRBV28,TRBD2,TGTGCCAGCAGTTTCTCCCCCCTAGCGGAAATACCCAGCTCCTACGAGCAGTACTTC,CASSFSPLAEIPSSYEQYF
many,TRBJ2-1,TRBV27,.,TGTGCCAGCAGTCCCACGGACTACGATGAGCAGTTCTTC,CASSPTDYDEQFF
many,TRBJ1-4,TRBV7-9,TRBD1,TGTGCCAGCAGCTTTGGCCCAGGGGGGGAGGAAAAACTGTTTTTT,CASSFGPGGEEKLFF
.,TRBJ2-1,TRBV6-1,.,TGTGCCAGCAGGAGTGACATCGACAATGAGCAGTTCTTC,CASRSDIDNEQFF
many,TRBJ2-7,TRBV18,.,TGTGCCAGCTCACCACTACAGTACGAGCAGTACTTC,CASSPLQYEQYF
.,TRBJ2-1,TRBV5-5,.,TGTGCCAGCAGCGTGGGACCGCAGGGAGGCTACGAGCAGTTCTTC,CASSVGPQGGYEQFF
.,TRBJ2-2,TRBV5-5,.,TGTGCCAGCAGCCCCCTAGAAACCCCCGGGGAGCTGTTTTTT,CASSPLETPGELFF
many,TRBJ2-7,TRBV20-1,TRBD2,TGCAGTGCTCTGGGACTAGTTCTCGAGCAGTACTTC,CSALGLVLEQYF
few,TRBJ1-5,TRBV7-9,.,TGTGCCAGCAGCTTAGTGGGGGCGGGTAGCAATCAGCCCCAGCATTTT,CASSLVGAGSNQPQHF
many,TRBJ2-3,TRBV6-1,.,TGTGCCAGCAGTGAATCGAAACTAGCTGGAGGAACAGATACGCAGTATTTT,CASSESKLAGGTDTQYF
once,TRBJ1-1,TRBV30,.,TGTGCCTGGAGTGTTCTGGTGAACACTGAAGCTTTCTTT,CAWSVLVNTEAFF
many,TRBJ2-7,TRBV2,.,TGTGCCAGCAGTGAACAGATAACCTACGAGCAGTACTTC,CASSEQITYEQYF
many,TRBJ2-1,TRBV11-3,.,TGTGCCAGCAGCTTAGAGGTCGTGCCAAGCTCCTACAATGAGCAGTTCTTC,CASSLEVVPSSYNEQFF
.,TRBJ1-3,TRBV11-1,.,TGTGCCAGCAGCTCGCTGGGACCCAGCCCTGGAAACACCATATATTTT,CASSSLGPSPGNTIYF
many,TRBJ2-7,TRBV6-2/TRBV6-3,TRBD2,TGTGCCAGCAGACTAGCGGCAGCCTACGAGCAGTACTTC,CASRLAAAYEQYF
few,TRBJ2-5,TRBV7-2,.,TGTGCCAGCAGCTGGGACCTCTTAGAGACCCAGTACTTC,CASSWDLLETQYF
many,TRBJ2-7,TRBV4-1,.,TGCGCCAGCAGCCAAGATCACTTGACAGGTTCCTACGAGCAGTACTTC,CASSQDHLTGSYEQYF
.,TRBJ2-3,TRBV5-4,.,TGTGCCACCGATGCAGATACGCAGTATTTT,CATDADTQYF
many,TRBJ1-1,TRBV29-1,TRBD1,TGCGGTGGGACAGGGGGAGGAGAAGCTTTCTTT,CGGTGGGEAFF
many,TRBJ2-3,TRBV5-1,TRBD1,TGCGCCAGCAGCTTAAGGGGGTCGGGACAGGCCACAGATACGCAGTATTTT,CASSLRGSGQATDTQYF
many,TRBJ2-3,TRBV2,TRBD2,TGTGCCAGCAGTGTTCAGCGGGAGTCTCCCACAGATACGCAGTATTTT,CASSVQRESPTDTQYF
.,TRBJ1-3,TRBV20-1,TRBD1,TGCAGTGCCCCGGACAGGGAAAAAGGAAACACCATATATTTT,CSAPDREKGNTIYF
medium-sized,TRBJ2-7,TRBV11-2,TRBD1,TGTGCCAGCAGCTCCAAACAGGGGGACTCCTACGAGCAGTACTTC,CASSSKQGDSYEQYF
.,TRBJ1-1,TRBV19,.,TGTGCCAGTAGTAAAGAGGCCAGGCGTGATACTGAAGCTTTCTTT,CASSKEARRDTEAFF
many,TRBJ2-5,TRBV18,TRBD1,TGTGCCAGCTCACTAAACTCGGGACAGCAAGAGACCCAGTACTTC,CASSLNSGQQETQYF
many,TRBJ2-1,TRBV25-1,TRBD2,TGTGCCAGCGGGGGACTAGCGGGACTTAGTGAGCAGTTCTTC,CASGGLAGLSEQFF
few,TRBJ1-1,TRBV6-1,TRBD1,TGTGCCAGCAGGACAACAGGGGGCATCGACACTGAAGCTTTCTTT,CASRTTGGIDTEAFF
many,TRBJ2-7,TRBV13,.,TGTGCCAGCAGCTACCCCCGGCGACCCCAAAACGAGCAGTACTTC,CASSYPRRPQNEQYF
many,TRBJ1-1,TRBV5-1,.,TGCGCCAGCAGGAGGGCTGGGACTGAAGCTTTCTTT,CASRRAGTEAFF
many,TRBJ2-1,TRBV5-1,TRBD2,TGCGCCAGCAGCTTGGACGGGACTAGCGGGAGGAACGAGCAGTTCTTC,CASSLDGTSGRNEQFF
many,TRBJ2-7,TRBV24-1,TRBD2,TGTGCCACCAGTGATTTGGAACTAGCGGTCCCTGAGCAGTACTTC,CATSDLELAVPEQYF
many,TRBJ2-7,TRBV18,.,TGTGCCAGCTCACCAGGGGAAGTCTCCTCCTACGAGCAGTACTTC,CASSPGEVSSYEQYF